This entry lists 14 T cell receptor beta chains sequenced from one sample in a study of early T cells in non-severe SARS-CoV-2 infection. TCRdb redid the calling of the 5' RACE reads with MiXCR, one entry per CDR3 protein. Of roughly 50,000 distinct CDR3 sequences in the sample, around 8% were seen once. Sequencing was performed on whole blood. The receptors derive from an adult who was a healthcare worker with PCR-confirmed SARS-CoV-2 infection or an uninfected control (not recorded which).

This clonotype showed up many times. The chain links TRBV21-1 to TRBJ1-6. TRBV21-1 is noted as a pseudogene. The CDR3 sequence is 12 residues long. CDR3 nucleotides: TGTGCCAGCAACTTCGGTATTTCACCCCTCCACTTT. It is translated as CASNFGISPLHF.

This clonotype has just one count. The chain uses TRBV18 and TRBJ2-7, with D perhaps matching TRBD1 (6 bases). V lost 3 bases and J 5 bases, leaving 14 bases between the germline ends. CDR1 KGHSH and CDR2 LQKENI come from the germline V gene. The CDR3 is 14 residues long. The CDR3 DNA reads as TGTGCCAGCTCACCGTCGACAGGTACGGACGAGCAGTACTTC. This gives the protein CASSPSTGTDEQYF.

The CDR3 protein is CASSLGGAFSYEQYF. The CDR3 DNA is TGTGCCAGCAGCTTGGGCGGGGCATTCTCCTACGAGCAGTACTTC. The chain is built from TRBV5-6 and TRBJ2-7, with D possibly TRBD2 on 6 matching bases. Germline V gives CDR1 SGHDT, CDR2 YYEEEE. V dropped 0 bases and J dropped 0 bases, with 10 bases sitting between them. The CDR3 is made up of 15 amino acids.

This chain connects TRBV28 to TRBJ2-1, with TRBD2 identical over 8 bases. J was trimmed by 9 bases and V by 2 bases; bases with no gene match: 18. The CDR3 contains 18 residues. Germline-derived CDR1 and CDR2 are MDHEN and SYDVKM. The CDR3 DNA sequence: TGTGCCAGCAGTTTACTCTCACTAGCGGAATACCCCCTGGGTGAGCAGTTCTTC. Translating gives CASSLLSLAEYPLGEQFF.

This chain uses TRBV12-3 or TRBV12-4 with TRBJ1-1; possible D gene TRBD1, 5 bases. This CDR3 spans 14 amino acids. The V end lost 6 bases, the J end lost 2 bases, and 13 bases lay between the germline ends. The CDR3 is CASSPGILNTEAFF. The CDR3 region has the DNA TGTGCCAGCAGCCCAGGGATCCTCAACACTGAAGCTTTCTTT.

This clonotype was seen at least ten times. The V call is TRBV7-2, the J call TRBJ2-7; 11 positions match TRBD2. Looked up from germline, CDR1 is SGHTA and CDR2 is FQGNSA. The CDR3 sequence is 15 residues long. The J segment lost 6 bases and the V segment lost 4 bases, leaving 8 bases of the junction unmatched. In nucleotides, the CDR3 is TGTGCCAGCAGCTCCACGACTAGCGGGACAACCGAGCAGTACTTC. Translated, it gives CASSSTTSGTTEQYF.

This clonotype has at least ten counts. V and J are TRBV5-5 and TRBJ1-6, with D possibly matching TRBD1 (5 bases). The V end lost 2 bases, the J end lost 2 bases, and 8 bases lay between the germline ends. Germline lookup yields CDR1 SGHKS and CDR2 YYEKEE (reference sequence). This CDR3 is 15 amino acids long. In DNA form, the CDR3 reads TGTGCCAGCAGCTTTGACAGACCCTATAATTCACCCCTCCACTTT. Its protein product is CASSFDRPYNSPLHF. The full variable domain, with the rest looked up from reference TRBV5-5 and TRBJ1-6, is DAGVTQSPTHLIKTRGQQVTLRCSPISGHKSVSWYQQVLGQGPQFIFQYYEKEERGRGNFPDRFSARQFPNYSSELNVNALLLGDSALYLCASSFDRPYNSPLHFGNGTRLTVT.

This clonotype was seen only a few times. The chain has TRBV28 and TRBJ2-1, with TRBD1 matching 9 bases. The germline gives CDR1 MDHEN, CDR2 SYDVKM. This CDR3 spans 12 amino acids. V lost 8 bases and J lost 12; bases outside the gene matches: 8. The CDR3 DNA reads TGTGCCAGCGGGACAGGGACTCTTGGGCAGTTCTTC. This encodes CASGTGTLGQFF. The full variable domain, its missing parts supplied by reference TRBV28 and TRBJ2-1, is DVKVTQSSRYLVKRTGEKVFLECVQDMDHENMFWYRQDPGLGLRLIYFSYDVKMKEKGDIPEGYSVSREKKERFSLILESASTNQTSMYLCASGTGTLGQFFGPGTRLTVL.

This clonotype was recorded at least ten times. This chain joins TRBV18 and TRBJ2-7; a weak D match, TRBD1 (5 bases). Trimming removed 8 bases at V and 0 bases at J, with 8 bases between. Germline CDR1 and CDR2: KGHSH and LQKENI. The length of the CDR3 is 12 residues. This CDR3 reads CASLDNSYEQYF. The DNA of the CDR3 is TGTGCCAGCCTGGACAACTCCTACGAGCAGTACTTC. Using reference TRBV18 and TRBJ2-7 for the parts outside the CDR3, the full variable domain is NAGVMQNPRHLVRRRGQEARLRCSPMKGHSHVYWYRQLPEEGLKFMVYLQKENIIDESGMPKERFSAEFPKEGPSILRIQQVVRGDSAAYFCASLDNSYEQYFGPGTRLTVT.

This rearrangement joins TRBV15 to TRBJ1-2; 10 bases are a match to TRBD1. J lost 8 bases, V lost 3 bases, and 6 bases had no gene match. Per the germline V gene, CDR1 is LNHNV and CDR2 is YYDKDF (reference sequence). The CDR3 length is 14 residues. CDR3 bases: TGTGCCACCAGCAGTCCCGGGACAGGGGACGGCTACACCTTC. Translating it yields CATSSPGTGDGYTF.

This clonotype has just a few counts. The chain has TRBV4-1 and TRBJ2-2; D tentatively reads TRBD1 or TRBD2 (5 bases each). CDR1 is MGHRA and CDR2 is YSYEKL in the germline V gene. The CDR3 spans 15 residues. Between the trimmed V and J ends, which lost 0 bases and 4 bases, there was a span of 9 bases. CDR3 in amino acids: CASSQDGTGTGELFF. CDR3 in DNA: TGCGCCAGCAGCCAAGATGGGACGGGCACCGGGGAGCTGTTTTTT.

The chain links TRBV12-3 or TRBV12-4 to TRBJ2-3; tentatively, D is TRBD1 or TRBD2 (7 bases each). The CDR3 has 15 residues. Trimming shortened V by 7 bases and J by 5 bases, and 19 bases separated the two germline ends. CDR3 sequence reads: CASIRGGSPIDTQYF. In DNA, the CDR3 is TGTGCCAGCATCAGGGGGGGTTCCCCTATAGATACGCAGTATTTT.

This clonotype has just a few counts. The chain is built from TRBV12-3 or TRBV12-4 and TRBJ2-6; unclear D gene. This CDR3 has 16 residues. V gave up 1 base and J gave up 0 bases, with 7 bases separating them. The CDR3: CASSLGHLSGANVLTF. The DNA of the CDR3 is TGTGCCAGCAGTTTAGGACATCTCTCTGGGGCCAACGTCCTGACTTTC.

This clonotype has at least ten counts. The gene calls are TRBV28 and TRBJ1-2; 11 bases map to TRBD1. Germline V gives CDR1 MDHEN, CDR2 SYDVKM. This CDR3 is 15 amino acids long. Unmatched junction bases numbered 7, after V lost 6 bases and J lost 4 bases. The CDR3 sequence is CASRSAGTGGYGYTF. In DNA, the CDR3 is TGTGCCAGCAGGAGCGCCGGGACAGGGGGCTATGGCTACACCTTC.